This passage covers 22 T cell receptor beta chains from one sample sequenced in a study of T cell responses to AZD1222 COVID-19 vaccine. Repertoires were generated with immunoSEQ multiplex PCR, while TCRdb's copy carries only in-frame clones and drops some. The profile shows fewer than 90,000 clones, about 88% of them singletons. The material sequenced was peripheral blood, taken 28 days after the second AZD1222 dose. These receptors were collected from an adult who received the AZD1222 COVID-19 vaccine.

The rearrangement links TRBV18 to TRBJ2-5; 8 positions match TRBD1. Trimming took 3 bases from V and 4 from J; bases not matched to a gene: 1. The germline V gene encodes CDR1 KGHSH and CDR2 LQKENI. CDR3 size: 13 residues. This CDR3 is CASSPGQVETQYF. CDR3 in DNA: TGTGCCAGCTCACCGGGACAGGTAGAGACCCAGTACTTC.

For the CDR3, the DNA is TGTGCCAGCAGCGGGGGACAGGAGAATTCACCCCTCCACTTT. Protein product: CASSGGQENSPLHF. The genes are TRBV6-4 and TRBJ1-6, with 8 bases identical to TRBD1. Germline V CDR1 and CDR2: MRHNA, SNTAGT. V lost 6 bases to trimming and J lost 7 bases; unmatched junction nucleotides: 5. The CDR3 covers 14 residues.

The chain uses TRBV4-2 and TRBJ1-2; D not resolved. CDR1 and CDR2 from the germline V gene are LGHNA and YNFKEQ. Trimming removed 1 base at V and 0 bases at J, with 15 bases between. The CDR3 has 17 residues. CDR3 protein: CASSQGGLKGANYGYTF. The CDR3, as DNA: TGTGCCAGCAGCCAAGGCGGGCTGAAAGGAGCTAACTATGGCTACACCTTC.

This chain links TRBV12-5 with TRBJ2-7; D uncertain. The CDR3 is 12 amino acids. Germline V gives CDR1 LGHNT, CDR2 FRNRAP. V was clipped by 7 bases and J by 1 base, with 8 bases between them. CDR3 sequence: CASATESYEQYF. CDR3 coding DNA: TGTGCTAGTGCCACCGAGTCCTACGAGCAGTACTTC.

The chain uses TRBV7-3 and TRBJ1-1; D is possibly TRBD1 (6 bases). Trimming pared 6 bases from V and 6 bases from J, leaving 11 bases between. The CDR3 runs 12 residues. The germline gives CDR1 SGHTA, CDR2 FQGTGA. The CDR3 region is CASRNAGAEAFF. CDR3 bases: TGTGCCAGCAGGAATGCAGGGGCTGAAGCTTTCTTT.

This chain joins TRBV4-1 and TRBJ1-3; D not certain. V lost 2 bases and J 8 bases, leaving 7 bases between the germline ends. The CDR3 loop spans 12 amino acids. Germline V gene sequence: CDR1 MGHRA, CDR2 YSYEKL. Written as DNA, the CDR3 is TGCGCCAGCAGCCAACTTTGGGACACCATATATTTT. The encoded protein is CASSQLWDTIYF.

V is TRBV15 and J is TRBJ2-1; D not certain. CDR3 length: 14 residues. Germline V CDR1 and CDR2: LNHNV, YYDKDF (reference sequence). V shed 1 base and J shed 2 bases, with 6 bases lying between them. CDR3 loop: CATSRVLTYNEQFF. The DNA of the CDR3 is TGTGCCACCAGCAGAGTCCTAACCTACAATGAGCAGTTCTTC.

V and J are TRBV7-9 and TRBJ1-2; 9 bases fit TRBD1. Germline V gene sequence: CDR1 SEHNR, CDR2 FQNEAQ (reference sequence). This CDR3 spans 14 amino acids. With 5 bases clipped from V and 8 bases from J, the junction kept 9 bases outside the gene matches. The DNA for the CDR3 is TGTGCCAGCAGCCACAGGGGGCAGGATCGGGGCTACACCTTC. Translating gives CASSHRGQDRGYTF.

The genes are TRBV18 and TRBJ1-2, with D tentatively TRBD1 (5 bases). The CDR3 sequence is 14 residues long. Germline values: CDR1 KGHSH, CDR2 LQKENI. The ends were cut back, 2 bases at V and 3 bases at J, with 10 bases in the middle. The CDR3 loop reads CASSPGGRHYGYTF. The CDR3 DNA is TGTGCCAGCTCACCAGGGGGTCGCCACTATGGCTACACCTTC.

This clone came up once. J is TRBJ2-3 and V is TRBV5-4; D ambiguous. Trimming cost V 4 bases and J 5 bases, with 14 bases left between them. There are 14 residues in the CDR3. Germline-derived CDR1 and CDR2 are SGHNT and YYREEE (reference sequence). CDR3 bases: TGTGCCAGCAGCGCATGGGGTCCTTTAGATACGCAGTATTTT. Amino acid sequence: CASSAWGPLDTQYF.

V is TRBV5-1 and J is TRBJ1-1; TRBD1 is a possible D gene (5 bases). V was cut by 3 bases and J by 1 base, with 10 bases left in between. The CDR3 consists of 14 residues. The V gene's germline CDR1 is SGHRS and CDR2 YFSETQ. The CDR3 region is CASSSGGPNTEAFF. The DNA for the CDR3 is TGCGCCAGCAGCTCCGGGGGACCGAACACTGAAGCTTTCTTT.

This chain uses TRBV14 with TRBJ1-4; D remains ambiguous. In germline, CDR1 is SGHDN, CDR2 FVKESK. Trimming cost V 1 base and J 8 bases, with 11 bases left between them. The CDR3 extends over 14 amino acids. CDR3 sequence (DNA): TGTGCCAGCAGCCAAGTTAGGACCTACGAAAAACTGTTTTTT. Residues: CASSQVRTYEKLFF.

This chain connects TRBV5-1 to TRBJ1-4; 9 positions match TRBD1. Germline V gives CDR1 SGHRS, CDR2 YFSETQ. V shed 5 bases and J 4 bases; nucleotides not matched to a gene: 6. This CDR3 has 15 residues. CDR3 sequence: CASRSGTGNNEKLFF. For the CDR3, the DNA is TGCGCCAGCAGAAGTGGGACAGGGAATAATGAAAAACTGTTTTTT.

V is TRBV28 and J is TRBJ1-1; D uncertain. The germline V gene has CDR1 MDHEN and CDR2 SYDVKM. This CDR3 is built from 14 residues. The V end lost 6 bases, the J end lost 5 bases, and 16 bases lay between the germline ends. The CDR3 region has the DNA TGTGCCAGCAGCCCTCATACTCCCGTTACTGAAGCTTTCTTT. Protein product: CASSPHTPVTEAFF. The full variable domain, its missing parts supplied by reference TRBV28 and TRBJ1-1, is DVKVTQSSRYLVKRTGEKVFLECVQDMDHENMFWYRQDPGLGLRLIYFSYDVKMKEKGDIPEGYSVSREKKERFSLILESASTNQTSMYLCASSPHTPVTEAFFGQGTRLTVV.

The chain recombines TRBV15 with TRBJ1-6; no firm D call. This CDR3 contains 20 residues. Germline loops: CDR1 LNHNV, CDR2 YYDKDF (reference sequence). Trimming cost V 1 base and J 7 bases, with 26 bases left between them. CDR3 nucleotide sequence: TGTGCCACCAGCAGAGGAGTAAGGTCGGACCCGGCGGGAGGGAATTCACCCCTCCACTTT. Translation gives CATSRGVRSDPAGGNSPLHF.

The rearrangement links TRBV10-3 to TRBJ2-7; D unresolved. Germline V gene lookup returns CDR1 ENHRY and CDR2 SYGVKD. There are 11 residues in the CDR3. V gave up 4 bases and J gave up 6 bases, with 7 bases separating them. CDR3 bases: TGTGCCATCAGTGGGGCAGTCGAGCAGTACTTC. It is translated as CAISGAVEQYF.

The chain has TRBV6-5 and TRBJ2-3; D gene ambiguous. V was shortened by 7 bases and J by 5 bases, with 13 bases between the two germline ends. The germline gives CDR1 MNHEY, CDR2 SVGAGI. There are 13 residues in the CDR3. The DNA of the CDR3 is TGTGCCAGCATTTCCAGTATAAGAGATACGCAGTATTTT. Protein product: CASISSIRDTQYF.

The V call is TRBV4-2, the J call TRBJ1-5; weak D call: TRBD1 (6 bases). The germline V and J ends were trimmed by 0 bases and 6 bases, with 12 bases remaining between them. The CDR3 totals 15 residues. Per germline, CDR1 LGHNA and CDR2 YNFKEQ. The CDR3 DNA is TGTGCCAGCAGCCAAGACATGGAGGGGGGTCAGCCCCAGCATTTT. It is translated as CASSQDMEGGQPQHF.

The chain links TRBV9 to TRBJ1-2; D is perhaps TRBD1 (5 bases). The length of the CDR3 is 15 residues. V dropped 4 bases and J dropped 4 bases, with 17 bases sitting between them. CDR1 and CDR2 (germline): SGDLS, YYNGEE. CDR3 in DNA: TGTGCCAGCAGCCCTCAAGGGGACGTGGGCTATGGCTACACCTTC. This codes for CASSPQGDVGYGYTF.

This chain joins TRBV10-3 and TRBJ2-1, with D maybe TRBD2 (6 bases). Germline CDR1 reads ENHRY; CDR2 reads SYGVKD. This CDR3 has 12 amino acids. The V gene lost 8 bases and the J gene lost 6 bases, with 11 bases spanning the gap. The DNA of the CDR3 is TGTGCCATCGGGGGGAGCAGCAATGAGCAGTTCTTC. Its translation is CAIGGSSNEQFF.

The rearrangement uses TRBV6-2 or TRBV6-3 and TRBJ1-1; a possible D gene is TRBD1 (6 bases). This CDR3 comprises 15 residues. V was trimmed by 4 bases and J by 9 bases, leaving 21 bases between them. In germline, CDR1 is MNHEY, CDR2 SVGEGT. This CDR3 is CASSLGAGGLRKAFF. CDR3 bases: TGTGCCAGCAGTTTGGGGGCGGGGGGCTTAAGGAAAGCTTTCTTT.

This chain's CDR3 is CASRSGTVQETQYF. The CDR3 nucleotides are TGTGCCAGCAGGAGCGGGACAGTCCAAGAGACCCAGTACTTC. The chain joins TRBV5-4 to TRBJ2-5; either TRBD1 or TRBD2 may supply D (7 bases each). Germline CDR1 SGHNT, CDR2 YYREEE (reference sequence). V dropped 5 bases and J dropped 1 base, with 12 bases sitting between them. The length of the CDR3 is 14 residues.